Listed here are 10 T cell receptor beta chains from one sample, sequenced in a study of technical replicates of blood from several donors. TCRdb's table, derived via immunoSEQ multiplex PCR, lists solely in-frame clones and lacks some. The sample yields 80,000 to 95,000 clones, around 96% seen once. Sequencing was carried out using T cells isolated from PBMCs. The receptors originated from a human donor in good health.

The chain employs TRBV4-1 and TRBJ2-7; 7 bases are shared with TRBD2. The V and J ends lost 0 bases and 3 bases, in that order; junction bases with no gene match: 8. CDR3 length: 16 amino acids. Germline lookup yields CDR1 MGHRA and CDR2 YSYEKL. The CDR3 loop is CASSQDGPGGSYEQYF. Written as DNA, the CDR3 is TGCGCCAGCAGCCAAGATGGGCCTGGCGGGAGCTACGAGCAGTACTTC.

This chain joins TRBV29-1 and TRBJ2-7, with 7 bases lining up with TRBD1. The V gene's germline CDR1 is SQVTM and CDR2 ANQGSEA. Losses at the gene ends were 7 bases for V and 3 bases for J; bases not matched to a gene: 6. The CDR3 covers 12 residues. The CDR3 here is CSAIRGNYEQYF. The CDR3 coding sequence is TGCAGCGCTATCAGGGGGAACTACGAGCAGTACTTC.

This clone was observed a single time. The V gene is TRBV11-3, the J gene TRBJ2-3; 12 bases are a match to TRBD2. After removal of 4 bases from V and 4 bases from J, the junction contained 9 bases not matched to a gene. This CDR3 is built from 17 residues. CDR1 and CDR2 from the germline V gene are SGHNT and YENEEA. CDR3 in amino acids: CASSYWTSGDMADTQYF. The CDR3 nucleotides are TGTGCCAGCAGCTATTGGACTAGCGGGGACATGGCAGATACGCAGTATTTT.

The chain combines TRBV7-9 with TRBJ2-1, with D perhaps TRBD2 (6 bases). Trimming left V 5 bases short and J 4 bases short, with 12 bases between. Germline V lookup: CDR1 SEHNR, CDR2 FQNEAQ (reference sequence). The CDR3 runs to 14 residues. The DNA of the CDR3 is TGTGCCAGCAGCCCTATGGGAGGTTACAATGAGCAGTTCTTC. Translated, it gives CASSPMGGYNEQFF.

The V gene is TRBV4-1, the J gene TRBJ2-7; 8 bases align to TRBD2. From germline, CDR1 is MGHRA and CDR2 YSYEKL. The CDR3 loop spans 18 amino acids. The trim removed 1 base at V and 2 bases at J, leaving 13 bases unmatched. The CDR3 here is CASSQVWEGSGRAYEQYF. For the CDR3, the DNA is TGCGCCAGCAGCCAAGTTTGGGAGGGGAGCGGGAGAGCCTACGAGCAGTACTTC.

The J gene is TRBJ2-5, the V gene TRBV28, with no clear D. V was trimmed by 6 bases and J by 5 bases, leaving 13 bases between them. The CDR3 length is 13 residues. The germline CDR1 and CDR2 sequences are MDHEN and SYDVKM. CDR3 sequence reads: CASSPRRLETQYF. The DNA for the CDR3 is TGTGCCAGCAGCCCTAGGCGCCTGGAGACCCAGTACTTC.

CDR3 in DNA: TGTGCCACCTGCATCAACGCCGGGGACACCATATATTTT. Protein sequence: CATCINAGDTIYF. The V call is TRBV15, the J call TRBJ1-3; unclear D gene. In germline, CDR1 is LNHNV, CDR2 YYDKDF (reference sequence). The CDR3 extends over 13 amino acids. V was shortened by 8 bases and J by 8 bases, with 16 bases between the two germline ends.

The table lists this clone with a few counts. The chain carries TRBV6-6 and TRBJ2-1; a weak D match, TRBD2 (6 bases). V was shortened by 0 bases and J by 4 bases, with 10 bases between the two germline ends. Germline V CDR1 and CDR2: MNHNY, SVGAGI (reference sequence). There are 15 residues in the CDR3. CDR3 coding DNA: TGTGCCAGCAGTTACTCGATGGAGGGGTACAATGAGCAGTTCTTC. It translates to CASSYSMEGYNEQFF.

The gene calls are TRBV19 and TRBJ2-3, with 7 bases that match TRBD1. The CDR3 totals 16 residues. The V gene end was trimmed by 3 bases and the J gene end by 0 bases; junction bases not matched to a gene: 6. Germline loops: CDR1 LNHDA, CDR2 SQIVND (reference sequence). CDR3 protein: CASSIPGGPSTDTQYF. CDR3 nucleotide sequence: TGTGCCAGTAGTATTCCAGGGGGTCCTAGCACAGATACGCAGTATTTT.

In this sample, this clone turned up once. The V and J genes are TRBV19 and TRBJ2-7, with D tentatively TRBD1 (6 bases). The CDR3 loop spans 16 amino acids. CDR1 and CDR2 (germline): LNHDA, SQIVND (reference sequence). The V and J ends lost 5 bases and 2 bases respectively, with 19 bases between them. CDR3 in amino acids: CASSPHRQADPYEQYF. For the CDR3, the DNA is TGTGCCAGTAGTCCCCACCGACAGGCAGATCCCTACGAGCAGTACTTC.